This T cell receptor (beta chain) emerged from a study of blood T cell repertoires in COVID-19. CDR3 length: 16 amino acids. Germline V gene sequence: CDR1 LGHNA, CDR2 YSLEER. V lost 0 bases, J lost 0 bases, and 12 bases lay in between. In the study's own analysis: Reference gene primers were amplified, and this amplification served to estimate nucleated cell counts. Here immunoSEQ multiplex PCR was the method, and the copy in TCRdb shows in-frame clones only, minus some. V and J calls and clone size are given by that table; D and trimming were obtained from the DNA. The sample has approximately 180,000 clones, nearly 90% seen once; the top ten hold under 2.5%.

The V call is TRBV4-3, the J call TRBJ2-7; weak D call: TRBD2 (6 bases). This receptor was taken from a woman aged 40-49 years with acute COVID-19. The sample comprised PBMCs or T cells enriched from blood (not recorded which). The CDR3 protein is CASSQESGGDSYEQYF. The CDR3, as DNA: TGCGCCAGCAGCCAAGAGTCAGGAGGGGACTCCTACGAGCAGTACTTC.